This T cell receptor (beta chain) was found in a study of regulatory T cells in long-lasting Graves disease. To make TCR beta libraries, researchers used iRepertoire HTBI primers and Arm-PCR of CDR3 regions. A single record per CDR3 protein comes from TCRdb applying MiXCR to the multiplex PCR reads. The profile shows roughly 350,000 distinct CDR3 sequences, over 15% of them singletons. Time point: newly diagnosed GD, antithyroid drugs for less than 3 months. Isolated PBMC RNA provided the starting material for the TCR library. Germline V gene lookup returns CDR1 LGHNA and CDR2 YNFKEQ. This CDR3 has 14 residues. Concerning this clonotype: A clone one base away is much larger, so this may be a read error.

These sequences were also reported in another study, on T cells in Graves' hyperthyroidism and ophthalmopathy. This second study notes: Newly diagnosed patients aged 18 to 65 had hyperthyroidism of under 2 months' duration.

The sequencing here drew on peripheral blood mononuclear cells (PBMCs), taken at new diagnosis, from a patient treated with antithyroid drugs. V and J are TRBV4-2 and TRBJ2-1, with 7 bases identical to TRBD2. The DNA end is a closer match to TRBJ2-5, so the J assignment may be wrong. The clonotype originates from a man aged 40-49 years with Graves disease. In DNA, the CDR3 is TGTGCCGGCAGCCACCCAGCGGGGCAAGAGACCCAGTACTTC. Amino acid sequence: CAGSHPAGQETQYF.